The source of this T cell receptor (beta chain) is a study of cytomegalovirus exposure and HLA in healthy donors. Study-wide findings and caveats: An ancestry cluster, one associated with Asian ancestry, reportedly showed fewer N-insertions than the approximately 650-donor mean in a later analysis. CMV serostatus was the sole immune exposure information available. Earlier analysis yielded a pattern in which most TCR beta V segments were productive about 90% or about 30% of the time.

Primers included in the PCR were 60 Vbeta and 13 Jbeta primers. Method: immunoSEQ multiplex PCR; TCRdb's copy keeps in-frame clones and lacks some. Among about 67,000 clones listed, approximately 67% were seen once. From germline, CDR1 is MNHNY and CDR2 SVGAGI (reference sequence). Between the trimmed V and J ends, which lost 7 bases and 4 bases, there was a span of 16 bases. The length of the CDR3 is 14 residues. A word on this clone: What it recognizes is unknown.

The sequence was obtained from a young woman in good health and CMV-seronegative. The chain recombines TRBV6-6 with TRBJ1-1; D is perhaps TRBD1 (6 bases). Sequences were obtained from PBMCs. CDR3 residues: CASTQWGPGTEAFF. The DNA for the CDR3 is TGTGCCAGCACCCAATGGGGGCCGGGCACTGAAGCTTTCTTT.